The 28 T cell receptor beta chains given below trace back to one sample, sequenced in a study of blood T cell repertoires in COVID-19. Assay: immunoSEQ multiplex PCR; the TCRdb copy retains only in-frame clones and omits some. The table includes more than 90,000 clones, roughly 85% detected once. The material sequenced was peripheral blood. These receptor sequences come from an elderly man with acute or convalescent COVID-19.

The gene calls are TRBV21-1 and TRBJ2-3; TRBD1 was called by the table and not checked on the DNA. TRBV21-1 constitutes a pseudogene. The CDR3 totals 16 residues. CDR3 protein: CAKNKNRDRGTDTQYF. Here the CDR3 DNA reads TGTGCCAAAAACAAAAACCGGGACAGGGGGACAGATACGCAGTATTTT.

This clone was recorded once. V and J are TRBV14 and TRBJ2-1; TRBD2 matches at 11 bases. The germline CDR1 and CDR2 sequences are SGHDN and FVKESK. The CDR3 covers 19 residues. V shed 0 bases and J 0 bases; nucleotides not matched to a gene: 7. The CDR3 spells CASSQDSLAGVDSYNEQFF. CDR3 nucleotides: TGTGCCAGCAGCCAAGATTCACTAGCGGGAGTCGACTCCTACAATGAGCAGTTCTTC.

This clone appeared a single time. The chain employs TRBV2 and TRBJ1-5; D call uncertain. V was trimmed by 2 bases and J by 4 bases, leaving 3 bases between them. Looked up from germline, CDR1 is SNHLY and CDR2 is FYNNEI. The CDR3 consists of 12 residues. The CDR3 coding sequence is TGTGCCAGCAGTGAACAGAATCAGCCCCAGCATTTT. Protein: CASSEQNQPQHF.

The chain has TRBV11-2 and TRBJ2-5; 16 nucleotides align to TRBD2. The CDR3 is 17 amino acids. With V trimmed by 5 bases and J by 4 bases, 7 bases remained unmatched. In germline, CDR1 is SGHAT, CDR2 FQNNGV. The CDR3: CASSLGTSGRVGETQYF. The CDR3 DNA reads as TGTGCCAGCAGCCTCGGGACTAGCGGGAGGGTTGGAGAGACCCAGTACTTC.

The chain couples TRBV7-2 to TRBJ2-2, with D possibly TRBD1 on 7 matching bases. V lost 3 bases and J lost 13, with 18 bases in between. Germline CDR1 reads SGHTA; CDR2 reads FQGNSA. CDR3 length equals 14 residues. CDR3 sequence reads: CASSLEGARVRLFF. The CDR3 bases are TGTGCCAGCAGCTTGGAGGGGGCAAGGGTTCGGCTGTTTTTT.

The chain carries TRBV7-2 and TRBJ2-7; 12 bases line up with TRBD2. Germline values: CDR1 SGHTA, CDR2 FQGNSA. After removal of 0 bases from V and 3 bases from J, the junction contained 0 bases not matched to a gene. There are 15 residues in the CDR3. CDR3 sequence reads: CASSLATSGGYEQYF. In nucleotides, the CDR3 is TGTGCCAGCAGCTTAGCGACTAGCGGGGGCTACGAGCAGTACTTC.

V usage is TRBV3-1 (or the pseudogene TRBV3-2) and J usage is TRBJ1-2; a possible D gene is TRBD1 (6 bases). Germline lookup yields CDR1 LGHDT and CDR2 YNNKEL (reference sequence). This CDR3 has 12 residues. Trimming removed 5 bases at V and 8 bases at J, with 12 bases between. CDR3 nucleotides: TGTGCCAGCAGCGCCCAGGGGACAGGCTACACCTTC. Its translation: CASSAQGTGYTF.

The rearrangement uses TRBV7-3 and TRBJ1-3; 7 bases map to TRBD1. CDR1 SGHTA and CDR2 FQGTGA come from the germline V gene. Trimming removed 0 bases from V and 4 bases from J; junction bases left unmatched: 6. The CDR3 has 16 residues. CDR3 sequence (DNA): TGTGCCAGCAGCTTAACGGGACAGCGATCCGGAAACACCATATATTTT. It encodes CASSLTGQRSGNTIYF.

This clone appeared once. The CDR3: CASSRTGISYEQYF. The CDR3 nucleotides read TGTGCCAGCTCTCGGACAGGGATTTCCTACGAGCAGTACTTC. The rearrangement joins TRBV18 to TRBJ2-7; 8 bases agree with TRBD1. The germline gives CDR1 KGHSH, CDR2 LQKENI. Trimming cost V 6 bases and J 1 base; bases outside gene matches: 5. The CDR3 length is 14 residues.

The chain combines TRBV16 with TRBJ2-3; weak D call: TRBD2 (5 bases). Trimming stripped 1 base from V and 0 bases from J, with 8 bases between. The CDR3 runs to 15 residues. Germline values: CDR1 KGHSY, CDR2 FQNENV. The CDR3 reads CASSQLSGSTDTQYF. The DNA for the CDR3 is TGTGCCAGCAGCCAATTGAGCGGAAGCACAGATACGCAGTATTTT.

The rearrangement uses TRBV19 and TRBJ2-3; the match to TRBD2 covers 12 bases. Germline V gene lookup returns CDR1 LNHDA and CDR2 SQIVND (reference sequence). V shed 5 bases, J shed 5 bases, and the junction held 5 bases outside the gene matches. The CDR3 runs 15 residues. This CDR3 is CASSPSGRAGDTQYF. CDR3 DNA: TGTGCCAGTAGTCCTAGCGGGAGGGCCGGAGATACGCAGTATTTT.

For the CDR3, the DNA is TGCAGCGTTGACAACCCTCTCCGCGGGAACCAAGAGACCCAGTACTTC. Residues: CSVDNPLRGNQETQYF. The chain employs TRBV29-1 and TRBJ2-5; tentatively, D is TRBD2 (6 bases). Germline V gene data show CDR1 as SQVTM and CDR2 as ANQGSEA. The length of the CDR3 is 16 residues. The ends were cut back, 3 bases at V and 0 bases at J, with 17 bases in the middle.

V and J are TRBV7-2 and TRBJ2-3; 9 positions agree with TRBD2. After removal of 5 bases from V and 6 bases from J, the junction contained 6 bases not matched to a gene. Germline lookup yields CDR1 SGHTA and CDR2 FQGNSA. The CDR3 spans 14 residues. The CDR3 DNA is TGTGCCAGCAGCCCGGGACTAGCAGGGGATACGCAGTATTTT. Translation: CASSPGLAGDTQYF. Combining the CDR3 with reference TRBV7-2 and TRBJ2-3 gives the whole variable domain GAGVSQSPSNKVTEKGKDVELRCDPISGHTALYWYRQSLGQGLEFLIYFQGNSAPDKSGLPSDRFSAERTGGSVSTLTIQRTQQEDSAVYLCASSPGLAGDTQYFGPGTRLTVL.

The chain uses TRBV30 and TRBJ1-2; 11 positions match TRBD1. The CDR3 is made up of 14 amino acids. Trimming removed 6 bases from V and 7 bases from J; junction bases left unmatched: 10. Germline V gene data show CDR1 as GTSNPN and CDR2 as SVGIG (reference sequence). The CDR3 here is CACSPGQGAIGYTF. As DNA, the CDR3 is TGTGCCTGTTCTCCTGGACAGGGGGCGATTGGCTACACCTTC.

The chain combines TRBV11-2 with TRBJ2-7; 8 nucleotides match TRBD1. Losses at the gene ends were 4 bases for V and 2 bases for J; bases not matched to a gene: 7. The CDR3 length is 15 residues. Looked up from germline, CDR1 is SGHAT and CDR2 is FQNNGV. The CDR3 nucleotides are TGTGCCAGCAGCTCCCATGACAGGGGAGCCTACGAGCAGTACTTC. Translation: CASSSHDRGAYEQYF.

The genes are TRBV5-1 and TRBJ1-1; TRBD1 matches 7 bases. Germline lookup yields CDR1 SGHRS and CDR2 YFSETQ. The junction had 10 bases not matched to a gene; V was cut back by 0 bases and J by 2 bases. CDR3 length equals 17 residues. CDR3 sequence: CASSLGQDRVENTEAFF. Written as DNA, the CDR3 is TGCGCCAGCAGCTTGGGACAAGACAGGGTCGAAAACACTGAAGCTTTCTTT.

V usage is TRBV28 and J usage is TRBJ2-2; TRBD1 matches at 8 bases. Germline CDR1 MDHEN, CDR2 SYDVKM. The CDR3 length is 16 residues. The trim removed 6 bases at V and 6 bases at J, leaving 12 bases unmatched. CDR3: CASRTRTGSRAGELFF. In DNA form, the CDR3 reads TGTGCCAGCAGGACCAGGACAGGGTCAAGGGCCGGGGAGCTGTTTTTT.

The V and J genes are TRBV4-1 and TRBJ2-3, with D possibly matching TRBD2 (7 bases). In germline, CDR1 is MGHRA, CDR2 YSYEKL. V was shortened by 0 bases and J by 5 bases, with 15 bases between the two germline ends. The CDR3 is 16 amino acids. The CDR3, as DNA: TGCGCCAGCAGCCAAGATATGGGGGCGGGGGAAGATACGCAGTATTTT. Residues: CASSQDMGAGEDTQYF.

CDR3 sequence: CASRTEVGLAEEQYF. The CDR3 region has the DNA TGTGCCAGCAGGACTGAGGTCGGACTAGCGGAGGAGCAGTACTTC. The chain is built from TRBV21-1 and TRBJ2-7; the table calls TRBD2, which could not be checked here. TRBV21-1 has pseudogene status. CDR3 length equals 15 residues.

The rearrangement links TRBV19 to TRBJ2-3, with D unresolved. CDR1 LNHDA and CDR2 SQIVND come from the germline V gene (reference sequence). CDR3 length: 14 residues. V shed 2 bases and J shed 5 bases, with 11 bases lying between them. The CDR3: CASSIKTELDTQYF. The CDR3, as DNA: TGTGCCAGTAGTATAAAAACGGAGTTAGATACGCAGTATTTT.

The J gene is TRBJ1-5, the V gene TRBV11-2, with D perhaps TRBD1 (6 bases). V dropped 5 bases and J dropped 3 bases, with 14 bases sitting between them. The CDR3 covers 15 residues. The germline CDR1 and CDR2 sequences are SGHAT and FQNNGV. The CDR3 DNA sequence: TGTGCCAGCAGCCCGCAGGGGCAAGTCAATCAGCCCCAGCATTTT. This gives the protein CASSPQGQVNQPQHF.

The rearrangement links TRBV2 to TRBJ2-5, with 9 bases aligning to TRBD2. Germline V gene lookup returns CDR1 SNHLY and CDR2 FYNNEI. This CDR3 is 17 amino acids long. With 1 base clipped from V and 5 bases from J, the junction kept 11 bases outside the gene matches. The chain's CDR3 is CASSEVLPGLAGETQYF. Written as DNA, the CDR3 is TGTGCCAGCAGTGAAGTGCTACCGGGACTAGCAGGGGAGACCCAGTACTTC.

V usage is TRBV30 and J usage is TRBJ1-1, with 11 bases aligning to TRBD1. Germline assignment: CDR1 GTSNPN and CDR2 SVGIG (reference sequence). V trimming: 7 bases; J trimming: 3 bases; junction bases outside the gene matches: 4. This CDR3 is 13 amino acids long. The CDR3 is CASWDRGYTEAFF. As DNA, the CDR3 is TGTGCCTCTTGGGACAGGGGGTACACTGAAGCTTTCTTT.

This clone appeared a few times. The chain employs TRBV6-2 or TRBV6-3 and TRBJ2-2; the match to TRBD2 covers 13 bases. The CDR3 extends over 17 amino acids. V gave up 6 bases and J gave up 0 bases; unmatched junction bases: 4. Germline CDR1 and CDR2: MNHEY and SVGEGT. This CDR3 is CASSATSGRANTGELFF. For the CDR3, the DNA is TGTGCCAGCAGCGCAACTAGCGGGAGGGCGAACACCGGGGAGCTGTTTTTT.

This sequence joins TRBV7-2 and TRBJ1-5; D not certain. The CDR3 sequence is 12 residues long. The ends were cut back, 5 bases at V and 5 bases at J, with 7 bases in the middle. CDR1 and CDR2 (germline): SGHTA, FQGNSA. This chain's CDR3 is CASSLNYQPQHF. The CDR3 DNA is TGTGCCAGCAGCCTCAACTATCAGCCCCAGCATTTT. Full variable domain (outside the CDR3, taken from reference TRBV7-2 and TRBJ1-5): GAGVSQSPSNKVTEKGKDVELRCDPISGHTALYWYRQSLGQGLEFLIYFQGNSAPDKSGLPSDRFSAERTGGSVSTLTIQRTQQEDSAVYLCASSLNYQPQHFGDGTRLSIL.

V usage is TRBV11-1 and J usage is TRBJ2-1; no clear D gene. CDR1 SGHAT and CDR2 FQDESV come from the germline V gene (reference sequence). This CDR3 spans 16 amino acids. The V and J ends lost 6 bases and 5 bases respectively, with 20 bases between them. In nucleotides, the CDR3 is TGTGCCAGCAGGTTTGGCAGGTCATTTGTAAACAATGAGCAGTTCTTC. It specifies CASRFGRSFVNNEQFF.

The chain has TRBV5-1 and TRBJ1-2; possible D gene TRBD1, 6 bases. Germline-derived CDR1 and CDR2 are SGHRS and YFSETQ. The CDR3 runs to 13 residues. Trimming removed 5 bases at V and 3 bases at J, with 11 bases between. CDR3 protein: CASSRGMDYGYTF. The CDR3 DNA follows: TGCGCCAGCAGTAGGGGGATGGACTATGGCTACACCTTC. The full variable domain, rest sourced from reference TRBV5-1 and TRBJ1-2, is KAGVTQTPRYLIKTRGQQVTLSCSPISGHRSVSWYQQTPGQGLQFLFEYFSETQRNKGNFPGRFSGRQFSNSRSEMNVSTLELGDSALYLCASSRGMDYGYTFGSGTRLTVV.

The genes are TRBV24-1 and TRBJ2-2; 7 nucleotides line up with TRBD2. The trim removed 6 bases at V and 1 base at J, leaving 7 bases unmatched. Germline values: CDR1 KGHDR, CDR2 SFDVKD. The CDR3 contains 16 residues. CDR3 sequence (DNA): TGTGCCACCAGTCGCCTGGCGGGAGTGAACACCGGGGAGCTGTTTTTT. Protein: CATSRLAGVNTGELFF.